This is a list of T cell receptor beta chains from one sample in a study of blood T cell repertoires in COVID-19. Sequencing was performed with immunoSEQ multiplex PCR; in TCRdb, only in-frame clones are kept and a portion is missing. The sample has 75,000 to 90,000 clones, 90% seen once. Sequencing was carried out using peripheral blood. The receptor set was obtained from a woman in her 50s in a cohort sampled during active COVID-19. The CDR3 runs from the conserved cysteine through the conserved F or W. A D gene is named only where the DNA matches it firmly. For some rows the clone size is stated as once, few or many, or as a class when expanded; others skip it.

V	size	D	J	CDR3	DNA
TRBV28	-	TRBD2	TRBJ2-1	CASCQPSGSLPYNEQFF	TGTGCCAGCTGCCAGCCTAGCGGGAGCCTCCCCTACAATGAGCAGTTCTTC
TRBV18	-	-	TRBJ2-2	CASSRQGGGELFF	TGTGCCAGCTCAAGACAAGGGGGCGGGGAGCTGTTTTTT
TRBV18	few	-	TRBJ2-5	CASSPSAGVQETQYF	TGTGCCAGCTCACCATCGGCAGGGGTTCAAGAGACCCAGTACTTC
TRBV27	-	TRBD1	TRBJ2-4	CASSNRGHIQYF	TGTGCCAGCAGTAACAGGGGGCACATTCAGTACTTC
TRBV5-1	-	-	TRBJ1-4	CASSLGDRGEKLFF	TGCGCCAGCAGCTTAGGAGACAGAGGCGAAAAACTGTTTTTT
TRBV29-1	-	TRBD2	TRBJ2-3	CSVGRTSGFTDTQYF	TGCAGCGTTGGGCGGACTAGCGGATTCACAGATACGCAGTATTTT
TRBV6-5	-	-	TRBJ2-5	CASSYEGWTLGKTQYF	TGTGCCAGCAGTTATGAGGGTTGGACCTTAGGGAAGACCCAGTACTTC
TRBV7-2	-	TRBD1	TRBJ1-3	CASSLVGTASSSGNTIYF	TGTGCCAGCAGCTTAGTCGGGACAGCTTCTAGCTCTGGAAACACCATATATTTT
TRBV27	-	-	TRBJ1-2	CASSSLTSGTLNGYTF	TGTGCCAGCAGTTCTCTAACGTCCGGGACTTTAAATGGCTACACCTTC
TRBV12-3/TRBV12-4	once	-	TRBJ1-5	CASARDSNQPQHF	TGTGCCAGCGCCAGGGATAGCAATCAGCCCCAGCATTTT
TRBV7-9	few	-	TRBJ1-4	CASSLSEGFNEKLFF	TGTGCCAGCAGCTTATCTGAGGGCTTTAATGAAAAACTGTTTTTT
TRBV27	-	TRBD1	TRBJ2-7	CASSLSGTGGYEQYF	TGTGCCAGCAGTTTATCAGGGACAGGAGGTTACGAGCAGTACTTC
TRBV5-6	-	-	TRBJ1-4	CASSLAAGVGPNEKLFF	TGTGCCAGCAGCTTGGCGGCAGGGGTGGGACCTAATGAAAAACTGTTTTTT
TRBV14	-	TRBD1	TRBJ1-1	CASSNRQGRTEAFF	TGTGCCAGCAGCAACCGACAGGGGAGGACTGAAGCTTTCTTT
TRBV7-6	-	TRBD2	TRBJ2-3	CASSLVSGRVVGTDTQYF	TGTGCCAGCAGCTTGGTTAGCGGGAGGGTGGTCGGCACAGATACGCAGTATTTT
TRBV28	-	-	TRBJ2-7	CASNEGRQDEQYF	TGTGCCAGTAACGAGGGGAGGCAAGACGAGCAGTACTTC
TRBV18	-	-	TRBJ2-1	CASSPLAANEQFF	TGTGCCAGCTCACCACTAGCGGCAAATGAGCAGTTCTTC
TRBV11-2	-	-	TRBJ2-3	CASSGGTSLCCTDTQYF	TGTGCCAGCAGCGGAGGAACTAGTCTATGCTGCACAGATACGCAGTATTTT
TRBV10-3	once	-	TRBJ1-1	CAISKQGMNTEAFF	TGTGCCATCAGTAAACAGGGAATGAACACTGAAGCTTTCTTT
TRBV12-3/TRBV12-4	-	-	TRBJ1-1	CASSLEQGDKAFF	TGTGCCAGCAGTTTAGAACAGGGAGATAAAGCTTTCTTT
TRBV7-2	-	TRBD2	TRBJ2-7	CASSLGGGPGYEQYF	TGTGCCAGCAGCTTAGGGGGGGGTCCGGGATACGAGCAGTACTTC
TRBV7-3	-	TRBD1	TRBJ2-3	CASSPTGDITDTQYF	TGTGCCAGCAGTCCCACAGGGGATATCACAGATACGCAGTATTTT
TRBV2	-	-	TRBJ1-1	CASGLGRGRASAFF	TGTGCCAGCGGCCTCGGTCGGGGAAGGGCGTCAGCTTTCTTT
TRBV28	-	-	TRBJ2-4	CASGRDLNIQYF	TGTGCCAGCGGGCGGGATTTGAACATTCAGTACTTC
TRBV3-1/TRBV3-2	-	-	TRBJ2-7	CASSPLVSSPGEQYF	TGTGCCAGCAGCCCCCTTGTCTCCTCCCCGGGCGAGCAGTACTTC
TRBV19	-	TRBD1	TRBJ1-1	CASLTGLNTEAFF	TGTGCCAGCCTGACAGGGCTGAACACTGAAGCTTTCTTT
TRBV27	-	-	TRBJ2-3	CASSFRGQDTQYF	TGTGCCAGCAGTTTTAGGGGACAAGATACGCAGTATTTT
TRBV19	-	-	TRBJ1-3	CASKRPGGNTIYF	TGTGCCAGTAAGAGGCCTGGTGGAAACACCATATATTTT
TRBV2	-	-	TRBJ2-5	CASRIAEIQETQYF	TGTGCCAGCAGAATAGCGGAGATCCAAGAGACCCAGTACTTC
TRBV24-1	once	-	TRBJ1-5	CATSDSGRQPQHF	TGTGCCACCAGTGACTCCGGGAGACAGCCCCAGCATTTT
TRBV12-3/TRBV12-4	-	TRBD1	TRBJ1-2	CASSFTGAGGYTF	TGTGCCAGCAGTTTCACAGGGGCTGGCGGCTACACCTTC
TRBV4-1	-	TRBD1	TRBJ1-1	CASSQAGGQGGNTEAFF	TGCGCCAGCAGCCAAGCCGGGGGACAGGGGGGGAACACTGAAGCTTTCTTT
TRBV19	once	-	TRBJ2-2	CASSITSNTGELFF	TGTGCCAGTAGTATTACTAGTAACACCGGGGAGCTGTTTTTT
TRBV28	-	TRBD1	TRBJ2-7	CASTLGTGVVYEQYF	TGTGCCAGCACCCTGGGGACAGGGGTAGTCTACGAGCAGTACTTC
TRBV28	-	-	TRBJ2-3	CASSDSFRGGTDTQYF	TGTGCCAGCAGTGACTCCTTCCGGGGAGGCACAGATACGCAGTATTTT
TRBV28	-	TRBD1	TRBJ1-2	CASNYRGDGYTF	TGTGCCAGCAACTACAGGGGGGATGGCTACACCTTC
TRBV5-1	-	-	TRBJ1-1	CASSSRGGDTEAFF	TGCGCCAGCAGCTCCCGAGGAGGTGACACTGAAGCTTTCTTT
TRBV5-4	-	-	TRBJ2-5	CASSLPRGKETQYF	TGTGCCAGCAGCCTCCCGCGGGGAAAAGAGACCCAGTACTTC
TRBV19	-	TRBD1	TRBJ2-7	CASSTYRGQGILYEQYF	TGTGCCAGTAGTACCTACCGGGGACAGGGAATCCTCTACGAGCAGTACTTC
TRBV12-3/TRBV12-4	once	TRBD1	TRBJ1-5	CASSQQGYQPQHF	TGTGCCAGCAGTCAACAGGGGTATCAGCCCCAGCATTTT
TRBV18	-	-	TRBJ2-1	CASSPPKRGFYNEQFF	TGTGCCAGCTCACCACCGAAAAGGGGTTTTTACAATGAGCAGTTCTTC
TRBV29-1	-	TRBD2	TRBJ2-1	CSVEDRGTSGRYRFF	TGCAGCGTTGAAGATCGGGGGACTAGCGGGAGATATAGGTTCTTC
TRBV28	-	TRBD1	TRBJ1-2	CASSGPGQAYYGYTF	TGTGCCAGCAGTGGTCCGGGACAGGCATACTATGGCTACACCTTC